Following are 13 T cell receptor beta chains from one sample sequenced in a study of blood T cell repertoires in COVID-19. TCRdb keeps only in-frame clones here, not all; method: immunoSEQ multiplex PCR. Counted here are 250,000 or so clones, around 90% occurring once; the ten biggest clones make up roughly 2.2%. Sequencing was performed on peripheral blood. These receptors all stem from a woman aged 55-70 years with COVID-19, enrolled during active disease.

This chain's CDR3 is CASSPEQGNQPQHF. CDR3 nucleotides: TGTGCCAGCTCACCGGAACAGGGCAATCAGCCCCAGCATTTT. This chain links TRBV18 with TRBJ1-5, with a weak D call TRBD1 (5 bases). CDR1 KGHSH and CDR2 LQKENI come from the germline V gene. Between the trimmed V and J ends, which lost 3 bases and 2 bases, there was a span of 8 bases. CDR3 length equals 14 residues. The full variable domain, in which reference TRBV18 and TRBJ1-5 provide the parts outside the CDR3, is NAGVMQNPRHLVRRRGQEARLRCSPMKGHSHVYWYRQLPEEGLKFMVYLQKENIIDESGMPKERFSAEFPKEGPSILRIQQVVRGDSAAYFCASSPEQGNQPQHFGDGTRLSIL.

The chain combines TRBV2 with TRBJ2-5; tentatively, D is TRBD2 (5 bases). Germline V lookup: CDR1 SNHLY, CDR2 FYNNEI. The CDR3 has 12 amino acids. V dropped 7 bases and J dropped 1 base, with 7 bases sitting between them. CDR3 sequence: CASNRGQETQYF. Here the CDR3 DNA reads TGTGCCAGCAACCGGGGCCAAGAGACCCAGTACTTC.

This chain joins TRBV18 and TRBJ1-2; D call uncertain. V was trimmed by 6 bases and J by 4 bases, leaving 21 bases between them. Germline V gene lookup returns CDR1 KGHSH and CDR2 LQKENI. The CDR3 is 16 amino acids. This CDR3 is CASSKEPGLEVYGYTF. The DNA of the CDR3 is TGTGCCAGCTCTAAGGAACCAGGACTGGAGGTCTATGGCTACACCTTC. Full variable domain (rest looked up from reference TRBV18 and TRBJ1-2): NAGVMQNPRHLVRRRGQEARLRCSPMKGHSHVYWYRQLPEEGLKFMVYLQKENIIDESGMPKERFSAEFPKEGPSILRIQQVVRGDSAAYFCASSKEPGLEVYGYTFGSGTRLTVV.

This rearrangement joins TRBV6-2 or TRBV6-3 to TRBJ2-5; D may be TRBD2 (6 bases). The V gene's germline CDR1 is MNHEY and CDR2 SVGEGT. This CDR3 has 13 amino acids. V gave up 2 bases and J gave up 5 bases, with 9 bases separating them. CDR3 loop: CASSYGGRETQYF. The CDR3 DNA follows: TGTGCCAGCAGTTACGGGGGGAGGGAGACCCAGTACTTC.

This sequence joins TRBV3-1 (or the pseudogene TRBV3-2) and TRBJ1-2; no clear D gene. Germline values: CDR1 LGHDT, CDR2 YNNKEL (reference sequence). This CDR3 comprises 15 residues. Trimming shortened V by 1 base and J by 4 bases, and 13 bases separated the two germline ends. The CDR3 loop reads CASSQALTHGYGYTF. The CDR3 DNA is TGTGCCAGCAGCCAAGCTCTGACACATGGCTATGGCTACACCTTC.

CDR3 DNA sequence: TGCGCCAGCAGCGTACGGGGGGGATTTGGCTACACCTTC. It specifies CASSVRGGFGYTF. The genes are TRBV5-1 and TRBJ1-2; D is perhaps TRBD1 (5 bases). Trimming left V 4 bases short and J 7 bases short, with 14 bases between. Germline V gene sequence: CDR1 SGHRS, CDR2 YFSETQ. The CDR3 is 13 amino acids.

The chain combines TRBV27 with TRBJ2-2; D is unclear. V gave up 1 base and J gave up 1 base, with 4 bases separating them. Germline CDR1 is MNHEY and CDR2 is SMNVEV (reference sequence). The CDR3 has 14 amino acids. The CDR3 DNA follows: TGTGCCAGCAGTTTATACAAGAACACCGGGGAGCTGTTTTTT. Residues: CASSLYKNTGELFF.

This sequence joins TRBV29-1 and TRBJ1-2; D is ambiguous. The CDR3 runs to 12 residues. The germline V and J ends were trimmed by 3 bases and 6 bases, with 11 bases remaining between them. Germline CDR1 is SQVTM and CDR2 is ANQGSEA. CDR3 sequence: CSVDAAPDGYTF. The CDR3 nucleotides read TGCAGCGTTGATGCGGCGCCGGATGGCTACACCTTC. The whole variable domain, remainder taken from reference TRBV29-1 and TRBJ1-2, is SAVISQKPSRDICQRGTSLTIQCQVDSQVTMMFWYRQQPGQSLTLIATANQGSEATYESGFVIDKFPISRPNLTFSTLTVSNMSPEDSSIYLCSVDAAPDGYTFGSGTRLTVV.

The chain combines TRBV5-8 with TRBJ2-5; 7 bases align to TRBD1. The germline V gene has CDR1 SGHTS and CDR2 YDEGEE. The V and J ends lost 4 bases and 5 bases, in that order; junction bases with no gene match: 14. This CDR3 spans 16 amino acids. The CDR3 protein is CASSTTWGQIGETQYF. In DNA form, the CDR3 reads TGTGCCAGCAGCACGACCTGGGGACAGATTGGGGAGACCCAGTACTTC.

The chain links TRBV25-1 to TRBJ2-4; 9 nucleotides line up with TRBD1. The germline CDR1 and CDR2 sequences are MGHDK and SYGVNS. This CDR3 has 15 residues. V shed 5 bases and J 1 base; nucleotides not matched to a gene: 3. CDR3 residues: CASSHGQGAKNIQYF. The CDR3 DNA follows: TGTGCCAGCAGTCACGGACAGGGGGCCAAAAACATTCAGTACTTC.

The chain combines TRBV3-1 (or the pseudogene TRBV3-2) with TRBJ1-3; TRBD1 is a possible D gene (5 bases). Germline loops: CDR1 LGHDT, CDR2 YNNKEL (reference sequence). This CDR3 spans 17 amino acids. Deletions cut 2 bases from V and 2 bases from J, with 16 bases between. The CDR3, as DNA: TGTGCCAGCAGCCAAAGATGGCAGGGAACGGCTGGAAACACCATATATTTT. This codes for CASSQRWQGTAGNTIYF.

The chain links TRBV5-6 to TRBJ2-7; D remains unclear. Germline CDR1 reads SGHDT; CDR2 reads YYEEEE. Deletions cut 5 bases from V and 3 bases from J, with 9 bases between. CDR3 length: 12 amino acids. In nucleotides, the CDR3 is TGTGCCAGCAGTTTCGACTTCTACGAGCAGTACTTC. Encoded protein: CASSFDFYEQYF.

This clone turned up a few times. V usage is TRBV5-4 and J usage is TRBJ2-3; D is possibly TRBD2 (6 bases). Germline V gives CDR1 SGHNT, CDR2 YYREEE (reference sequence). The V and J ends lost 0 bases and 0 bases respectively, with 8 bases between them. The CDR3 contains 15 residues. The CDR3 DNA reads TGTGCCAGCAGCTTGGTGGGGACTAGCACAGATACGCAGTATTTT. Amino acids: CASSLVGTSTDTQYF.